These 31 T cell receptor beta chains were sequenced from one sample in a study of blood T cell repertoires in COVID-19. Some clones are missing from TCRdb's copy, which holds only in-frame ones; the method was immunoSEQ multiplex PCR. The table has around 150,000 clones, about four fifths seen once. The sample taken for sequencing was PBMCs or T cells enriched from blood (not recorded which). The receptors come from a woman aged 60-70 years who had recovered from COVID-19.

The chain joins TRBV3-1 (or the pseudogene TRBV3-2) to TRBJ2-3; D is uncertain. CDR1 is LGHDT, CDR2 YNNKEL, per germline (reference sequence). The CDR3 is 15 residues long. Deletions cut 0 bases from V and 3 bases from J, with 10 bases between. The CDR3 here is CASSQDLLGTDTQYF. CDR3 bases: TGTGCCAGCAGCCAAGATTTGCTAGGTACAGATACGCAGTATTTT.

This chain links TRBV14 with TRBJ2-1; 8 bases agree with TRBD2. The CDR3 has 16 residues. After removal of 1 base from V and 3 bases from J, the junction contained 5 bases not matched to a gene. Per the germline V gene, CDR1 is SGHDN and CDR2 is FVKESK. CDR3 region: CASSQVGGGVYNEQFF. CDR3 sequence (DNA): TGTGCCAGCAGCCAAGTCGGGGGGGGTGTCTACAATGAGCAGTTCTTC.

The chain uses TRBV10-1 and TRBJ1-2, with TRBD1 matching over 7 bases. There are 13 residues in the CDR3. V trimming: 5 bases; J trimming: 4 bases; junction bases outside the gene matches: 4. CDR1 is WNHNN and CDR2 is SYGVQD in the germline V gene (reference sequence). CDR3 bases: TGCGCCAGCAGTTTGACAGGGACCTATGGCTACACCTTC. This sequence encodes CASSLTGTYGYTF.

The chain employs TRBV7-8 and TRBJ2-5, with a tentative D call TRBD2 (6 bases). V shed 0 bases and J shed 7 bases, with 9 bases lying between them. From germline, CDR1 is SGHVS and CDR2 FQNEAQ. The CDR3 totals 13 residues. The CDR3 sequence is CASSLAQGGTQYF. The CDR3 DNA sequence: TGTGCCAGCAGCTTAGCCCAGGGAGGGACCCAGTACTTC.

This rearrangement joins TRBV4-1 to TRBJ2-3, with TRBD2 identical over 10 bases. Per the germline V gene, CDR1 is MGHRA and CDR2 is YSYEKL. The V segment lost 4 bases and the J segment 0 bases; nucleotides outside the gene matches: 4. The CDR3 length is 16 residues. CDR3 in amino acids: CASSLKAGGSTDTQYF. The DNA of the CDR3 is TGCGCCAGCAGCCTTAAAGCGGGGGGGAGCACAGATACGCAGTATTTT.

The rearrangement uses TRBV29-1 and TRBJ2-5; possibly TRBD2 for D (5 bases). V was pared by 7 bases and J by 1 base, with 10 bases between. Germline V gives CDR1 SQVTM, CDR2 ANQGSEA. This CDR3 comprises 12 residues. CDR3 bases: TGCAGCGGGGAGATGATCCAAGAGACCCAGTACTTC. It is translated as CSGEMIQETQYF.

V and J are TRBV14 and TRBJ1-2; possible D gene TRBD1, 5 bases. Germline assignment: CDR1 SGHDN and CDR2 FVKESK. V was clipped by 4 bases and J by 5 bases, with 11 bases between them. This CDR3 is built from 13 residues. The CDR3 nucleotides read TGTGCCAGCAGCCCAGGGTCAATATATGGCTACACCTTC. Amino acids: CASSPGSIYGYTF.

This chain connects TRBV30 to TRBJ1-2, with 9 bases identical to TRBD1. The CDR3 has 14 residues. V was clipped by 1 base and J by 1 base; unmatched bases: 1. Germline CDR1 GTSNPN, CDR2 SVGIG (reference sequence). CDR3 nucleotides: TGTGCCTGGAGTGACAGGGGGCTTAACTATGGCTACACCTTC. Its translation is CAWSDRGLNYGYTF.

J is TRBJ2-7 and V is TRBV2; 8 nucleotides agree with TRBD2. CDR1 and CDR2 from the germline V gene are SNHLY and FYNNEI. Trimming cost V 7 bases and J 1 base; bases outside gene matches: 3. CDR3 length: 13 residues. The CDR3 nucleotides read TGTGCCAGCAAGGGACTAGATTCCTACGAGCAGTACTTC. It translates to CASKGLDSYEQYF.

This clone was seen a few times. This sequence joins TRBV21-1 and TRBJ1-2; the DNA was not compared with TRBD1, the D call given in the table. TRBV21-1 constitutes a pseudogene. CDR3 length: 16 amino acids. As DNA, the CDR3 is TGTGCCAGCAGCAAGGGCTGGCAGCACTCTAACTATGGCTACACCTTC. It is translated as CASSKGWQHSNYGYTF.

The rearrangement uses TRBV24-1 and TRBJ1-5; D uncertain. Between the trimmed V and J ends, which lost 6 bases and 4 bases, there was a span of 9 bases. This CDR3 spans 13 amino acids. Germline lookup yields CDR1 KGHDR and CDR2 SFDVKD. In nucleotides, the CDR3 is TGTGCCACCAGTCCGGGGAGGAATCAGCCCCAGCATTTT. It translates to CATSPGRNQPQHF.

This clone occurred once. This chain joins TRBV15 and TRBJ2-2; D not certain. The V end was cut by 1 base, the J end by 7 bases, with 7 bases between. In germline, CDR1 is LNHNV, CDR2 YYDKDF (reference sequence). The CDR3 covers 13 residues. The CDR3 spells CATSRVGHGELFF. The CDR3 DNA sequence: TGTGCCACCAGCAGAGTTGGGCACGGGGAGCTGTTTTTT.

The CDR3 reads CASSSQGGEGQPQHF. CDR3 nucleotide sequence: TGCGCCAGCAGCTCACAGGGGGGTGAGGGTCAGCCCCAGCATTTT. The rearrangement uses TRBV5-1 and TRBJ1-5; TRBD1 matches 8 bases. CDR1 SGHRS and CDR2 YFSETQ come from the germline V gene. The CDR3 sequence is 15 residues long. The junction had 8 bases not matched to a gene; V was cut back by 3 bases and J by 6 bases.

V is TRBV2 and J is TRBJ2-3, with TRBD2 matching over 8 bases. The CDR3 is 15 residues long. The germline CDR1 and CDR2 sequences are SNHLY and FYNNEI. Trimming removed 3 bases from V and 4 bases from J; junction bases left unmatched: 6. The chain's CDR3 is CASSEQAGVADTQYF. CDR3 sequence (DNA): TGTGCCAGCAGTGAGCAAGCGGGGGTGGCAGATACGCAGTATTTT.

The chain joins TRBV2 to TRBJ1-5; no clear D. From germline, CDR1 is SNHLY and CDR2 FYNNEI. This CDR3 is built from 15 residues. Trimming pared 2 bases from V and 0 bases from J, leaving 8 bases between. CDR3 nucleotide sequence: TGTGCCAGCAGTGAAACAGTGATTAGCAATCAGCCCCAGCATTTT. Translating gives CASSETVISNQPQHF. Variable domain in full (rest from reference TRBV2 and TRBJ1-5): EPEVTQTPSHQVTQMGQEVILRCVPISNHLYFYWYRQILGQKVEFLVSFYNNEISEKSEIFDDQFSVERPDGSNFTLKIRSTKLEDSAMYFCASSETVISNQPQHFGDGTRLSIL.

This chain joins TRBV6-1 and TRBJ2-7; perhaps TRBD2 as D (6 bases). With 3 bases removed from V and 0 bases from J, the gap between germline ends came to 12 bases. Germline CDR1 and CDR2: MNHNS and SASEGT. The CDR3 is 15 residues long. The CDR3 spells CASSEEGLSSYEQYF. CDR3 nucleotide sequence: TGTGCCAGCAGTGAGGAGGGGTTGAGCTCCTACGAGCAGTACTTC.

This clone was seen just once. This rearrangement joins TRBV3-1 (or the pseudogene TRBV3-2) to TRBJ2-7, with D possibly being TRBD2 (7 bases). Germline V gene sequence: CDR1 LGHDT, CDR2 YNNKEL (reference sequence). The V gene lost 0 bases and the J gene lost 0 bases, with 18 bases spanning the gap. This CDR3 contains 18 residues. CDR3 residues: CASSQDAGGGALSYEQYF. The CDR3 nucleotides are TGTGCCAGCAGCCAAGACGCCGGAGGGGGGGCTCTCTCCTACGAGCAGTACTTC.

J is TRBJ1-5 and V is TRBV19, with 9 bases identical to TRBD1. V lost 3 bases, J lost 2 bases, and 5 bases stayed unmatched. This CDR3 is 16 amino acids long. In germline, CDR1 is LNHDA, CDR2 SQIVND (reference sequence). CDR3 nucleotides: TGTGCCAGTAGTATCCTATGGACAGGGGGCAATCAGCCCCAGCATTTT. Amino acid sequence: CASSILWTGGNQPQHF.

The V gene is TRBV12-3 or TRBV12-4, the J gene TRBJ1-2; D gene unclear. The CDR3 contains 13 residues. Trimming shortened V by 6 bases and J by 4 bases, and 12 bases separated the two germline ends. CDR3 in amino acids: CASRLSSFYGYTF. The CDR3 nucleotides are TGTGCCAGCAGGCTAAGCTCCTTCTATGGCTACACCTTC.

This rearrangement joins TRBV10-3 to TRBJ1-2; D may be TRBD1 (6 bases). The germline V gene encodes CDR1 ENHRY and CDR2 SYGVKD. This CDR3 is 13 amino acids long. V gave up 6 bases and J gave up 1 base, with 9 bases separating them. The CDR3 protein is CAISTGNNYGYTF. The CDR3 DNA reads as TGTGCCATCAGCACAGGGAATAACTATGGCTACACCTTC.

Here the CDR3 reads CASSRLGGQETQYF. The CDR3 DNA sequence: TGTGCCAGCAGCCGACTGGGGGGCCAAGAGACCCAGTACTTC. V gene TRBV7-9 combines with J gene TRBJ2-5, with D possibly matching TRBD2 (6 bases). There are 14 residues in the CDR3. V lost 5 bases to trimming and J lost 1 base, with 11 bases between them. Germline assignment: CDR1 SEHNR and CDR2 FQNEAQ (reference sequence).

Details on this clone: Other DNA variants within this sample encode the same CDR3. The chain has TRBV12-3 or TRBV12-4 and TRBJ1-2; D is perhaps TRBD1 (5 bases). The CDR3 consists of 12 residues. V was cut by 7 bases and J by 5 bases, with 11 bases left in between. Here the CDR3 DNA reads TGTGCCAGCAAAGGGAGGGGTTATGGCTACACCTTC. Residues: CASKGRGYGYTF.

J is TRBJ2-3 and V is TRBV3-1 (or the pseudogene TRBV3-2), with 7 bases aligning to TRBD2. This CDR3 region has 15 residues. V was pared by 5 bases and J by 2 bases, with 7 bases of the junction left unmatched. Germline-derived CDR1 and CDR2 are LGHDT and YNNKEL (reference sequence). The CDR3 loop is CASSDRDYSTDTQYF. In nucleotides, the CDR3 is TGTGCCAGCAGCGACCGGGACTATTCCACAGATACGCAGTATTTT.

This clone was picked up one time. V gene TRBV30 combines with J gene TRBJ2-1, with a weak D call TRBD2 (6 bases). V was clipped by 8 bases and J by 8 bases, with 10 bases between them. CDR3 length equals 10 residues. The germline CDR1 and CDR2 sequences are GTSNPN and SVGIG (reference sequence). The CDR3 nucleotides read TGTGCCGGGGAGGTGCATGAGCAGTTCTTC. This codes for CAGEVHEQFF.

V and J are TRBV9 and TRBJ2-1, with TRBD2 matching 9 bases. In germline, CDR1 is SGDLS, CDR2 YYNGEE. The CDR3 is made up of 15 amino acids. Trimming at V came to 0 bases and at J to 9 bases, leaving 7 bases not matched to a gene. CDR3 in amino acids: CASSVGGGGAVEQFF. The CDR3 DNA is TGTGCCAGCAGCGTAGGAGGCGGGGGGGCGGTTGAGCAGTTCTTC.

The chain is built from TRBV10-3 and TRBJ2-5; D gene unclear. The V end was cut by 2 bases, the J end by 3 bases, with 10 bases between. This CDR3 spans 14 amino acids. Germline CDR1 is ENHRY and CDR2 is SYGVKD. CDR3 residues: CAISERGAEETQYF. DNA for the CDR3: TGTGCCATCAGTGAGCGCGGCGCGGAAGAGACCCAGTACTTC.

The chain is built from TRBV5-1 and TRBJ1-1; TRBD1 agrees at 7 bases. This CDR3 comprises 12 residues. The germline CDR1 and CDR2 sequences are SGHRS and YFSETQ. The trim removed 3 bases at V and 6 bases at J, leaving 2 bases unmatched. CDR3 region: CASSYDRAEAFF. The CDR3, as DNA: TGCGCCAGCAGCTACGACAGGGCTGAAGCTTTCTTT.

The chain links TRBV30 to TRBJ1-6, with 9 bases matching TRBD1. The CDR3 totals 13 residues. Germline V gives CDR1 GTSNPN, CDR2 SVGIG (reference sequence). Germline trimming cut 7 bases from V and 8 bases from J; bases unmatched to any gene: 6. Here the CDR3 DNA reads TGTGCCTCACCGGGACAGGGAGATTCACCCCTCCACTTT. This translates into CASPGQGDSPLHF. Variable domain in full (rest from reference TRBV30 and TRBJ1-6): SQTIHQWPATLVQPVGSPLSLECTVEGTSNPNLYWYRQAAGRGLQLLFYSVGIGQISSEVPQNLSASRPQDRQFILSSKKLLLSDSGFYLCASPGQGDSPLHFGNGTRLTVT.

This chain uses TRBV27 with TRBJ1-2; 8 positions agree with TRBD1. J was trimmed by 10 bases and V by 5 bases; bases with no gene match: 9. The CDR3 has 13 amino acids. Germline assignment: CDR1 MNHEY and CDR2 SMNVEV (reference sequence). The CDR3 region is CASSLDRGYDYTF. The CDR3 coding sequence is TGTGCCAGCAGTCTTGACAGGGGATACGACTACACCTTC.

V is TRBV18 and J is TRBJ1-6; D not resolved. Between the trimmed V and J ends, which lost 4 bases and 8 bases, there was a span of 9 bases. Germline V gene lookup returns CDR1 KGHSH and CDR2 LQKENI. This CDR3 region has 13 residues. Here the CDR3 DNA reads TGTGCCAGCTCACACAACAATCATTCACCCCTCCACTTT. It codes for CASSHNNHSPLHF.

CDR3: CASSQTLGFSYEQYF. CDR3 bases: TGCGCCAGCAGCCAAACCCTCGGGTTCTCCTACGAGCAGTACTTC. The chain links TRBV4-1 to TRBJ2-7; no clear D gene. The germline V and J ends were trimmed by 2 bases and 0 bases, with 11 bases remaining between them. From germline, CDR1 is MGHRA and CDR2 YSYEKL. CDR3 length equals 15 residues.